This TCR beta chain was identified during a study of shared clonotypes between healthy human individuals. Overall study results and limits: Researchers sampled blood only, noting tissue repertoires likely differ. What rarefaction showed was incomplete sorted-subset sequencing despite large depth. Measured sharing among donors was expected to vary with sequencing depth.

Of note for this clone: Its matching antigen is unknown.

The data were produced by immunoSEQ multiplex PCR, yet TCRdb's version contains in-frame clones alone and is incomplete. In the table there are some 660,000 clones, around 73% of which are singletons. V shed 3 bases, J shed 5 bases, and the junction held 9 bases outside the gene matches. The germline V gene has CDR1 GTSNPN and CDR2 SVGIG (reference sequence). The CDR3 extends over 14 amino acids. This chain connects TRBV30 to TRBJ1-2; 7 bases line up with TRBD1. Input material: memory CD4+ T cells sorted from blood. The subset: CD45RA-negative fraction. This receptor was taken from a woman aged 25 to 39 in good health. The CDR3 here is CAWSPYRGGYGYTF. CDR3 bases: TGTGCCTGGAGCCCGTACAGGGGAGGGTATGGCTACACCTTC.